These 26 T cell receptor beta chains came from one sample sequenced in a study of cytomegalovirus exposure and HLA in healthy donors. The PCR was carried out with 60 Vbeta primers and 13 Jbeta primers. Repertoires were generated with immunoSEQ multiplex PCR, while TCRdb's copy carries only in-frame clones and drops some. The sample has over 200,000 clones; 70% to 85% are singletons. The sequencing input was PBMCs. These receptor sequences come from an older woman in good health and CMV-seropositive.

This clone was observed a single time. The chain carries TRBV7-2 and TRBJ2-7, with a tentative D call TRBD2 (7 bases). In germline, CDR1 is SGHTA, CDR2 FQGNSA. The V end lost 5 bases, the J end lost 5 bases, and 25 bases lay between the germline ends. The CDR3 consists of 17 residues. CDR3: CASSPVGSWGGLHEQYF. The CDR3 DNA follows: TGTGCCAGCAGCCCAGTCGGGTCGTGGGGGGGCCTGCACGAGCAGTACTTC. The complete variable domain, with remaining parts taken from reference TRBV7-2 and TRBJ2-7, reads GAGVSQSPSNKVTEKGKDVELRCDPISGHTALYWYRQSLGQGLEFLIYFQGNSAPDKSGLPSDRFSAERTGGSVSTLTIQRTQQEDSAVYLCASSPVGSWGGLHEQYFGPGTRLTVT.

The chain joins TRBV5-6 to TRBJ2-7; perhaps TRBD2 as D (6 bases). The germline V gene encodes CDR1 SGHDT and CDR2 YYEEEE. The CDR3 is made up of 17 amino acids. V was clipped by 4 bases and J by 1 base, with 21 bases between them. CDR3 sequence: CASSLTLGLVLSYEQYF. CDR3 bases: TGTGCCAGCAGCCTCACCTTGGGACTTGTTCTTTCCTACGAGCAGTACTTC.

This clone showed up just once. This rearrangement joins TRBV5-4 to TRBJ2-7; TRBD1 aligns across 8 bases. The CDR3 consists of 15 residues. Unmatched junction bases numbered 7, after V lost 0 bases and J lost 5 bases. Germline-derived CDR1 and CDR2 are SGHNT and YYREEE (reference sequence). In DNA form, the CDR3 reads TGTGCCAGCAGCTTGGATCAGGGGGCGATTCACGAGCAGTACTTC. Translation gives CASSLDQGAIHEQYF.

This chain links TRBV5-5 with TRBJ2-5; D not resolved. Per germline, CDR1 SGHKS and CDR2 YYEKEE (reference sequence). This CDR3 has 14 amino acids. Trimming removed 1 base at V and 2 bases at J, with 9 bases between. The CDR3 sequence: CASSLRAYQETQYF. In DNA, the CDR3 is TGTGCCAGCAGCTTGCGCGCCTATCAAGAGACCCAGTACTTC. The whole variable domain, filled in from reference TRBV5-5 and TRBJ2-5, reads DAGVTQSPTHLIKTRGQQVTLRCSPISGHKSVSWYQQVLGQGPQFIFQYYEKEERGRGNFPDRFSARQFPNYSSELNVNALLLGDSALYLCASSLRAYQETQYFGPGTRLLVL.

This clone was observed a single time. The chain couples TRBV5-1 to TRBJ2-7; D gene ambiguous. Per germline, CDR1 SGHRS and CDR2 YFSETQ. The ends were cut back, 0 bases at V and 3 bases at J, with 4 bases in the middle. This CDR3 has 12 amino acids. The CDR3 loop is CASSLVSYEQYF. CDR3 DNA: TGCGCCAGCAGCTTGGTCAGCTACGAGCAGTACTTC.

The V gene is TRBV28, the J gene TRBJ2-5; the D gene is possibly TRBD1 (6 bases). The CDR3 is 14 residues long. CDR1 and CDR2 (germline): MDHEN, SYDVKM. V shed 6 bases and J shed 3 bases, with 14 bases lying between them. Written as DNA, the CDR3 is TGTGCCAGCAGACCCCAGGGGCCCGAAGAGACCCAGTACTTC. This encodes CASRPQGPEETQYF.

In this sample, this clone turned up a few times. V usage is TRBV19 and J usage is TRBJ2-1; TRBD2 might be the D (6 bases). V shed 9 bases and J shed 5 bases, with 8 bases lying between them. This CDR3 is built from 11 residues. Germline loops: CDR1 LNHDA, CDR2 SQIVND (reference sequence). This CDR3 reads CASGGNNEQFF. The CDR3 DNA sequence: TGTGCCAGCGGGGGTAACAATGAGCAGTTCTTC.

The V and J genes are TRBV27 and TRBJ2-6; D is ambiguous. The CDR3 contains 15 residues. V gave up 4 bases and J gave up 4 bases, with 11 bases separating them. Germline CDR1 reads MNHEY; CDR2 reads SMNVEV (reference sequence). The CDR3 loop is CASSYQSLGANVLTF. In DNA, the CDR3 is TGTGCCAGCAGTTATCAGTCCCTGGGGGCCAACGTCCTGACTTTC.

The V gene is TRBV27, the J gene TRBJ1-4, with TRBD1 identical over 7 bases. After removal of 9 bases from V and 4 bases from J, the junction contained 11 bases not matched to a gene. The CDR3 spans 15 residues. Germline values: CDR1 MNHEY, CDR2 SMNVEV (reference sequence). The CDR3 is CASKTGTAFNEKLFF. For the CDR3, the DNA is TGTGCCAGTAAAACGGGGACAGCTTTTAATGAAAAACTGTTTTTT.

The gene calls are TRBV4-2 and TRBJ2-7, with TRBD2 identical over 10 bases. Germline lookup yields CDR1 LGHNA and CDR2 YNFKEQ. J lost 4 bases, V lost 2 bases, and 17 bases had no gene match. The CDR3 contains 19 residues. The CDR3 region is CASSQMSLGLSGGAYEQYF. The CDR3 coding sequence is TGTGCCAGCAGCCAAATGAGTCTGGGGTTGAGCGGGGGGGCTTACGAGCAGTACTTC.

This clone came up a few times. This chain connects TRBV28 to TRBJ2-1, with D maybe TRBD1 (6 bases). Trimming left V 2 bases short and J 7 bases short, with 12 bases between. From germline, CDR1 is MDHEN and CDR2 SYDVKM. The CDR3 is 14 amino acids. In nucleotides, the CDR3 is TGTGCCAGCAGTTTAGCCGGGACAATTAATGAGCAGTTCTTC. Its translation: CASSLAGTINEQFF.

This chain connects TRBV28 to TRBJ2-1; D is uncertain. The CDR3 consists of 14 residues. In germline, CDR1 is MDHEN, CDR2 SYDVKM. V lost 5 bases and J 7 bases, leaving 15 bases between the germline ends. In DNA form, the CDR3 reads TGTGCCAGCAGTCTTTCATCCCAGGTAAATGAGCAGTTCTTC. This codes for CASSLSSQVNEQFF.

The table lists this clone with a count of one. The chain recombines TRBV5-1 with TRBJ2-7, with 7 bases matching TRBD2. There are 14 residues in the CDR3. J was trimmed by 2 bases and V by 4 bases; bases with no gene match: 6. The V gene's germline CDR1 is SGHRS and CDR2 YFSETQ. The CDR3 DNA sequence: TGCGCCAGCAGCAATGTGCGGGGGACCTACGAGCAGTACTTC. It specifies CASSNVRGTYEQYF.

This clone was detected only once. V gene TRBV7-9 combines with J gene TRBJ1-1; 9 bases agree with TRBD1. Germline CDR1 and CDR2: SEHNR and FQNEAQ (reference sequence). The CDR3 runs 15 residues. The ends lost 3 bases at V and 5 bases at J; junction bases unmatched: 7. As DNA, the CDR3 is TGTGCCAGCAGCTTCGCCTGGGACAGGGCAACTGAAGCTTTCTTT. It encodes CASSFAWDRATEAFF. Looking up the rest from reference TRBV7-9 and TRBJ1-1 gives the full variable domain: DTGVSQNPRHKITKRGQNVTFRCDPISEHNRLYWYRQTLGQGPEFLTYFQNEAQLEKSRLLSDRFSAERPKGSFSTLEIQRTEQGDSAMYLCASSFAWDRATEAFFGQGTRLTVV.

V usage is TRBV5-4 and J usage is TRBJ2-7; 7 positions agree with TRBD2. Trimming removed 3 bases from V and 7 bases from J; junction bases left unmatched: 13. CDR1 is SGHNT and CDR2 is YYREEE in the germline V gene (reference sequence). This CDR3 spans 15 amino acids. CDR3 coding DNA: TGTGCCAGCAGCTCCCGGCGGGAGCGGCTGGGGGAGCAGTACTTC. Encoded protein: CASSSRRERLGEQYF.

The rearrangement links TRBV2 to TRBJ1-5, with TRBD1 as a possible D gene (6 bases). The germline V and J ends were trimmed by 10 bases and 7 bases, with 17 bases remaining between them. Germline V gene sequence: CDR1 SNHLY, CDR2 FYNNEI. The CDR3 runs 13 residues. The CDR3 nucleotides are TGTGCCACCTCCAGGGGAGAACGGCAGCCCCAGCATTTT. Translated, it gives CATSRGERQPQHF.

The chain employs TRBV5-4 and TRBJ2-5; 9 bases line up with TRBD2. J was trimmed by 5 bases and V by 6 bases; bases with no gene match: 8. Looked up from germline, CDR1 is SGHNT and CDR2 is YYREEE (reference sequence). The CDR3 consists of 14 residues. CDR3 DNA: TGTGCCAGCACCAGGTGGACTAGCGCTGAGACCCAGTACTTC. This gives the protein CASTRWTSAETQYF.

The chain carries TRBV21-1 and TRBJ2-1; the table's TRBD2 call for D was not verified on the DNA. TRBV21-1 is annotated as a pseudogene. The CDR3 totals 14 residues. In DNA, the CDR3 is TGTGCCAGCAGCACCTCGGGAGATTACAATGAGCAGTTCTTC. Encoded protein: CASSTSGDYNEQFF.

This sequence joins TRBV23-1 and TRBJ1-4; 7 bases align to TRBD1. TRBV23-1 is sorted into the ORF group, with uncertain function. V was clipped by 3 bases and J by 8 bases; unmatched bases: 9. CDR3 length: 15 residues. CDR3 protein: CASSQRRGKREKLFF. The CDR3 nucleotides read TGCGCCAGCAGTCAGCGCAGGGGGAAAAGGGAAAAACTGTTTTTT.

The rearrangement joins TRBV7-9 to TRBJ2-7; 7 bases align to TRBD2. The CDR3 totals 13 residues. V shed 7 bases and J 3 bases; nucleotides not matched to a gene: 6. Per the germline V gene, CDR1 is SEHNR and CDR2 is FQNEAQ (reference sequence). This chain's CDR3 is CASTGTNDYEQYF. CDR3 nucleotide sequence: TGTGCCAGCACCGGGACTAACGACTACGAGCAGTACTTC.

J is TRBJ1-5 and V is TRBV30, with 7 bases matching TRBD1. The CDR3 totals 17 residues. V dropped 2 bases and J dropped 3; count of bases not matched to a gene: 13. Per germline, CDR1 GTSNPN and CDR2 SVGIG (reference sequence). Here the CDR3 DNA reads TGTGCCTGGAGTTGGGCAGGGGGTAGTATTGCCAATCAGCCCCAGCATTTT. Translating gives CAWSWAGGSIANQPQHF.

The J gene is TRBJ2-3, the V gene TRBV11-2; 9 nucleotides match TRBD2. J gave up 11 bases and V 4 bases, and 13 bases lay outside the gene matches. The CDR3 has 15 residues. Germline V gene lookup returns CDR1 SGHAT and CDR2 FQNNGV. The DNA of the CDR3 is TGTGCCAGCAGCTCCCGACTAGCGGCGCAGGCTGGGCAGTATTTT. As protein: CASSSRLAAQAGQYF.

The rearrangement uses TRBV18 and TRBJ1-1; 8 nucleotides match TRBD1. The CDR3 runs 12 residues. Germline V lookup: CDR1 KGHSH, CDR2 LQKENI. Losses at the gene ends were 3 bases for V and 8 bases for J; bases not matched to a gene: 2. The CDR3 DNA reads TGTGCCAGCTCACCTGACAGGGGAGAAGCTTTCTTT. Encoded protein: CASSPDRGEAFF.

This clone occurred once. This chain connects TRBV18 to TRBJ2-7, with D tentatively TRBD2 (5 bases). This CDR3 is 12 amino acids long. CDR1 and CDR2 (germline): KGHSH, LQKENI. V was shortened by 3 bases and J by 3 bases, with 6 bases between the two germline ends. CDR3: CASSPGVYEQYF. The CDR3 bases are TGTGCCAGCTCACCGGGAGTCTACGAGCAGTACTTC.

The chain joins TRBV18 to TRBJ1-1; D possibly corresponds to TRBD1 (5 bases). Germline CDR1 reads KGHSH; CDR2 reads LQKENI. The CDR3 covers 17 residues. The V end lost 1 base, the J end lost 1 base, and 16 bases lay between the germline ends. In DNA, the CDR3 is TGTGCCAGCTCACCACAAGATACAGGTTTTGCGAACACTGAAGCTTTCTTT. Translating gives CASSPQDTGFANTEAFF.

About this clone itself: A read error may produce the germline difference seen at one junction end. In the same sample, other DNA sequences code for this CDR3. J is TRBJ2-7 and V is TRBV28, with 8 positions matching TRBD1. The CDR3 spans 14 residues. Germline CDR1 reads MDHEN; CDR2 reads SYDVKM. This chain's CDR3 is CATVPPGQAYEQYF. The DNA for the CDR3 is TGCGCCACCGTACCGCCGGGACAGGCTTACGAGCAGTACTTC.